Each of the 25 T cell receptor beta chains below was sequenced from the same sample in a study of blood T cell repertoires in COVID-19 (TCRdb year 2020). Receptor amplification or capture employed the immunoSEQ multiplex PCR assay. TCRdb holds this immuneACCESS table with in-frame rearrangements only. Some clones are missing; in checked studies, unresolved V genes explain under half, and the rest has no known cause. Recorded for this sample are 150,000 or so clones; around 81% of them occurred a single time. About 3.2% of the sample rests with the top ten. What was sequenced was peripheral blood. The receptors originated from a woman in her thirties or forties with active or convalescent COVID-19.

The chain is built from TRBV6-5 and TRBJ1-1; no reliable D call. With 1 base removed from V and 2 bases from J, the gap between germline ends came to 11 bases. Germline CDR1 is MNHEY and CDR2 is SVGAGI. This CDR3 has 15 residues. DNA for the CDR3: TGTGCCAGCAGTTACTATGGCCGGGGTAACACTGAAGCTTTCTTT. Its translation is CASSYYGRGNTEAFF.

The CDR3, as DNA: TGTGCCACCAGTAGAAGCGGGAGCCTGAACACCGGGGAGCTGTTTTTT. This sequence encodes CATSRSGSLNTGELFF. This chain links TRBV15 with TRBJ2-2, with 8 bases that match TRBD2. Germline V gene data show CDR1 as LNHNV and CDR2 as YYDKDF (reference sequence). Trimming cost V 6 bases and J 1 base; bases outside gene matches: 7. The CDR3 has 16 amino acids.

V gene TRBV28 combines with J gene TRBJ1-2; TRBD1 agrees at 7 bases. Germline V lookup: CDR1 MDHEN, CDR2 SYDVKM. The CDR3 is made up of 14 amino acids. J was trimmed by 3 bases and V by 5 bases; bases with no gene match: 6. The CDR3 is CASSQGGRDYGYTF. CDR3 sequence (DNA): TGTGCCAGCAGTCAGGGGGGAAGGGACTATGGCTACACCTTC.

V is TRBV19 and J is TRBJ1-1, with no clear D. Trimming cost V 3 bases and J 4 bases, with 9 bases left between them. Germline V gene lookup returns CDR1 LNHDA and CDR2 SQIVND (reference sequence). The CDR3 has 13 residues. CDR3 nucleotides: TGTGCCAGTAGTATGTGGGAGGGCACTGAAGCTTTCTTT. Its translation: CASSMWEGTEAFF.

The rearrangement uses TRBV29-1 and TRBJ2-7, with D maybe TRBD1 (6 bases). Per the germline V gene, CDR1 is SQVTM and CDR2 is ANQGSEA. V lost 1 base, J lost 5 bases, and 12 bases lay in between. The CDR3 spans 13 residues. CDR3 protein: CSVEAGAGNEQYF. The CDR3 region has the DNA TGCAGCGTTGAAGCAGGGGCAGGCAACGAGCAGTACTTC.

J is TRBJ1-1 and V is TRBV10-1; tentative D call: TRBD1 (6 bases). This CDR3 is 15 amino acids long. Trimming stripped 0 bases from V and 0 bases from J, with 8 bases between. In germline, CDR1 is WNHNN, CDR2 SYGVQD (reference sequence). The DNA for the CDR3 is TGCGCCAGCAGTGAGTCGAGGGGGATGAACACTGAAGCTTTCTTT. Protein product: CASSESRGMNTEAFF.

This clone was detected only a few times. The chain has TRBV19 and TRBJ1-5; the match to TRBD1 covers 9 bases. Trimming took 7 bases from V and 5 from J; bases not matched to a gene: 6. There are 14 residues in the CDR3. Germline loops: CDR1 LNHDA, CDR2 SQIVND (reference sequence). The CDR3 DNA sequence: TGTGCCAGTATTATCACAGGGGGCGATCAGCCCCAGCATTTT. Translated, it gives CASIITGGDQPQHF.

In its sample, this clone was seen once. The V and J genes are TRBV19 and TRBJ2-7; D possibly corresponds to TRBD1 (6 bases). Trimming removed 0 bases from V and 2 bases from J, with 11 bases in between. The CDR3 consists of 15 residues. CDR1 is LNHDA, CDR2 SQIVND, per germline (reference sequence). CDR3: CASSIEARGAYEQYF. CDR3 nucleotide sequence: TGTGCCAGTAGTATAGAGGCCAGGGGAGCCTACGAGCAGTACTTC.

The chain has TRBV10-2 and TRBJ1-4; TRBD1 is a possible D gene (5 bases). Between the trimmed V and J ends, which lost 8 bases and 5 bases, there was a span of 12 bases. Germline assignment: CDR1 WSHSY and CDR2 SAAADI. This CDR3 has 13 residues. The CDR3 is CASRAGGNEKLFF. CDR3 nucleotide sequence: TGCGCCAGCCGAGCGGGGGGAAATGAAAAACTGTTTTTT.

The chain employs TRBV5-6 and TRBJ1-1; possible D gene TRBD1, 6 bases. The CDR3 runs 13 residues. Trimming stripped 3 bases from V and 4 bases from J, with 10 bases between. Germline V gives CDR1 SGHDT, CDR2 YYEEEE. The CDR3 DNA reads as TGTGCCAGCAGCTCAGCAGGGGTCACTGAAGCTTTCTTT. Its translation is CASSSAGVTEAFF. The full variable domain, rest sourced from reference TRBV5-6 and TRBJ1-1, is DAGVTQSPTHLIKTRGQQVTLRCSPKSGHDTVSWYQQALGQGPQFIFQYYEEEERQRGNFPDRFSGHQFPNYSSELNVNALLLGDSALYLCASSSAGVTEAFFGQGTRLTVV.

A few counts support this clone. The rearrangement links TRBV6-5 to TRBJ1-2; 11 bases line up with TRBD1. V was clipped by 6 bases and J by 1 base; unmatched bases: 4. The CDR3 is 15 amino acids. The germline V gene encodes CDR1 MNHEY and CDR2 SVGAGI. This CDR3 is CASSRDRGGNYGYTF. CDR3 coding DNA: TGTGCCAGCAGCCGGGACAGGGGGGGTAACTATGGCTACACCTTC.

V and J are TRBV12-3 or TRBV12-4 and TRBJ1-3; D gene uncertain. CDR3 length: 12 amino acids. V was cut by 5 bases and J by 1 base, with 3 bases left in between. Here the CDR3 reads CASSTSGNTIYF. DNA for the CDR3: TGTGCCAGCAGTACATCTGGAAACACCATATATTTT.

The CDR3 spells CASSLGQGGDEQYF. The DNA of the CDR3 is TGTGCCAGCAGCTTGGGGCAGGGTGGCGACGAGCAGTACTTC. The chain recombines TRBV11-2 with TRBJ2-7; possible D gene TRBD1, 5 bases. The CDR3 covers 14 residues. Germline assignment: CDR1 SGHAT and CDR2 FQNNGV. Deletions cut 3 bases from V and 5 bases from J, with 14 bases between.

The chain couples TRBV27 to TRBJ2-1; 9 bases are a match to TRBD1. Germline V gives CDR1 MNHEY, CDR2 SMNVEV (reference sequence). This CDR3 comprises 15 residues. V shed 4 bases and J 9 bases; nucleotides not matched to a gene: 10. The CDR3 protein is CASSSTGTGLGEQFF. In DNA, the CDR3 is TGTGCCAGCAGTTCCACCGGGACAGGGTTAGGTGAGCAGTTCTTC.

This sequence joins TRBV6-2 or TRBV6-3 and TRBJ1-1; D is uncertain. The ends were cut back, 2 bases at V and 1 base at J, with 8 bases in the middle. CDR3 size: 14 residues. Germline V CDR1 and CDR2: MNHEY, SVGEGT. The CDR3 loop is CASSYLAGNTEAFF. CDR3 DNA: TGTGCCAGCAGTTACCTGGCAGGGAACACTGAAGCTTTCTTT.

This chain uses TRBV6-6 with TRBJ1-1; a weak D match, TRBD1 (5 bases). The length of the CDR3 is 14 residues. CDR1 and CDR2 from the germline V gene are MNHNY and SVGAGI (reference sequence). Trimming took 6 bases from V and 1 from J, leaving 12 bases between them. The CDR3 spells CASRKGRANTEAFF. CDR3 DNA: TGTGCCAGCAGGAAGGGCAGGGCGAACACTGAAGCTTTCTTT.

This chain joins TRBV19 and TRBJ2-4, with 7 bases identical to TRBD1. The CDR3 covers 13 residues. Trimming removed 4 bases from V and 9 bases from J; junction bases left unmatched: 6. Germline CDR1 and CDR2: LNHDA and SQIVND (reference sequence). CDR3 loop: CASSTRDSSIQYF. CDR3 sequence (DNA): TGTGCCAGTAGTACTCGGGACAGTTCCATTCAGTACTTC.

The chain employs TRBV27 and TRBJ1-2; 7 bases map to TRBD1. V was pared by 7 bases and J by 2 bases, with 7 bases of the junction left unmatched. This CDR3 comprises 14 residues. Germline V CDR1 and CDR2: MNHEY, SMNVEV (reference sequence). In DNA form, the CDR3 reads TGTGCCAGCAAAAACAGGGGATTCAACTATGGCTACACCTTC. Translating it yields CASKNRGFNYGYTF.

This clone was observed a single time. The chain recombines TRBV5-6 with TRBJ2-3; D gene ambiguous. V was pared by 1 base and J by 0 bases, with 12 bases between. Germline V gene data show CDR1 as SGHDT and CDR2 as YYEEEE. The CDR3 covers 16 residues. CDR3 DNA: TGTGCCAGCAGCTTGCCCTATAAAACGAGCACAGATACGCAGTATTTT. This codes for CASSLPYKTSTDTQYF. Full variable domain (outside the CDR3, taken from reference TRBV5-6 and TRBJ2-3): DAGVTQSPTHLIKTRGQQVTLRCSPKSGHDTVSWYQQALGQGPQFIFQYYEEEERQRGNFPDRFSGHQFPNYSSELNVNALLLGDSALYLCASSLPYKTSTDTQYFGPGTRLTVL.

The chain links TRBV7-2 to TRBJ2-7, with TRBD1 matching over 9 bases. The CDR3 extends over 16 amino acids. Germline V gene sequence: CDR1 SGHTA, CDR2 FQGNSA. The V gene end was trimmed by 2 bases and the J gene end by 2 bases; junction bases not matched to a gene: 7. This CDR3 is CASSLTGGASPYEQYF. Written as DNA, the CDR3 is TGTGCCAGCAGCTTAACAGGGGGCGCGAGTCCCTACGAGCAGTACTTC.

V is TRBV9 and J is TRBJ1-2; D gene unclear. Germline V gene lookup returns CDR1 SGDLS and CDR2 YYNGEE. Trimming removed 0 bases at V and 2 bases at J, with 8 bases between. The length of the CDR3 is 14 residues. CDR3 DNA sequence: TGTGCCAGCAGCGTAGGAACTAGAAACTATGGCTACACCTTC. This gives the protein CASSVGTRNYGYTF.

The gene calls are TRBV18 and TRBJ1-1; 8 bases align to TRBD1. The V gene end was trimmed by 4 bases and the J gene end by 0 bases; junction bases not matched to a gene: 4. The CDR3 has 15 amino acids. CDR1 and CDR2 from the germline V gene are KGHSH and LQKENI. The CDR3 sequence: CASSRGTGMNTEAFF. The CDR3 nucleotides are TGTGCCAGCTCACGCGGGACAGGAATGAACACTGAAGCTTTCTTT. The full variable domain, its missing parts supplied by reference TRBV18 and TRBJ1-1, is NAGVMQNPRHLVRRRGQEARLRCSPMKGHSHVYWYRQLPEEGLKFMVYLQKENIIDESGMPKERFSAEFPKEGPSILRIQQVVRGDSAAYFCASSRGTGMNTEAFFGQGTRLTVV.

The chain recombines TRBV28 with TRBJ1-3; D may be TRBD1 (5 bases). The V and J ends lost 6 bases and 1 base respectively, with 10 bases between them. CDR1 and CDR2 (germline): MDHEN, SYDVKM. CDR3 length: 14 amino acids. Here the CDR3 reads CASRSGGSGNTIYF. DNA of the CDR3: TGTGCCAGCAGGTCCGGGGGATCTGGAAACACCATATATTTT.

The J gene is TRBJ1-6, the V gene TRBV3-1 (or the pseudogene TRBV3-2), with D unclear. V gave up 8 bases and J gave up 6 bases, with 14 bases separating them. CDR1 is LGHDT and CDR2 is YNNKEL in the germline V gene (reference sequence). CDR3 length: 14 residues. The CDR3 here is CASSGRRGNSPLHF. The CDR3 bases are TGTGCCAGCTCTGGGCGCCGGGGTAATTCACCCCTCCACTTT.

The rearrangement links TRBV5-1 to TRBJ1-2; 9 bases fit TRBD1. Germline V gives CDR1 SGHRS, CDR2 YFSETQ. This CDR3 is 16 amino acids long. V was clipped by 2 bases and J by 8 bases; unmatched bases: 13. For the CDR3, the DNA is TGCGCCAGCAGCTTCGGACAGGGGCTGGCCCAGGGAGGCTACACCTTC. It encodes CASSFGQGLAQGGYTF.